The next 19 T cell receptor beta chains were all read from a single sample in a study of shared clonotypes between healthy human individuals. Terminally differentiated effector memory CD45RA+ cells were excluded from the naive CD8 cells, which were CD45RO-negative and positively selected for CCR7. The protocol was immunoSEQ multiplex PCR, while the TCRdb copy is restricted to in-frame clones and leaves out a portion. The profile shows roughly 2,000,000 clones, around 95% of them singletons. The sample taken for sequencing was naive CD8+ T cells from PBMCs. These receptor sequences come from a man aged 18 to 30 in good health. Some clones in this sample may be carry-over from other donors' samples.

V and J are TRBV11-2 and TRBJ2-1; D is unresolved. Between the trimmed V and J ends, which lost 5 bases and 10 bases, there was a span of 18 bases. Germline assignment: CDR1 SGHAT and CDR2 FQNNGV. The CDR3 has 14 amino acids. CDR3 sequence: CASSTRTVLGEQFF. CDR3 DNA sequence: TGTGCCAGCAGCACAAGGACGGTCCTCGGGGAGCAGTTCTTC.

With regard to this clone: Other DNA sequences of this sample code for an identical CDR3. V and J are TRBV28 and TRBJ2-7, with D hard to call. The CDR3 runs 14 residues. The V end was cut by 4 bases, the J end by 2 bases, with 12 bases between. CDR1 is MDHEN, CDR2 SYDVKM, per germline. The CDR3 DNA is TGTGCCAGCAGTTCCCCGGGCGGCACCTACGAGCAGTACTTC. This translates into CASSSPGGTYEQYF.

This rearrangement joins TRBV4-3 to TRBJ2-2; D call uncertain. The length of the CDR3 is 17 residues. Trimming took 3 bases from V and 5 from J, leaving 19 bases between them. Germline V gene data show CDR1 as LGHNA and CDR2 as YSLEER. CDR3 DNA: TGCGCCAGCAGCCAGGGCTCAATTGTAGCCTGGACCGGGGAGCTGTTTTTT. As protein: CASSQGSIVAWTGELFF.

The rearrangement uses TRBV7-6 and TRBJ1-5; possibly TRBD1 for D (5 bases). V was trimmed by 2 bases and J by 2 bases, leaving 19 bases between them. From germline, CDR1 is SGHVS and CDR2 FNYEAQ. The CDR3 has 18 amino acids. The chain's CDR3 is CASSLLGTGRVGNQPQHF. CDR3 DNA sequence: TGTGCCAGCAGCTTACTCGGTACGGGCAGGGTAGGCAATCAGCCCCAGCATTTT.

The rearrangement joins TRBV7-2 to TRBJ1-1; D might be TRBD1 (5 bases). Germline CDR1 SGHTA, CDR2 FQGNSA. V was cut by 3 bases and J by 2 bases, with 13 bases left in between. This CDR3 spans 15 amino acids. Here the CDR3 reads CASSFNPGRNTEAFF. The CDR3, as DNA: TGTGCCAGCAGCTTTAACCCGGGACGTAACACTGAAGCTTTCTTT.

The chain couples TRBV5-1 to TRBJ2-7, with a weak D call TRBD1 (6 bases). CDR3 length: 11 residues. V was trimmed by 4 bases and J by 6 bases, leaving 8 bases between them. Looked up from germline, CDR1 is SGHRS and CDR2 is YFSETQ. CDR3 in DNA: TGCGCCAGCAGCCAAGGGGGCGAGCAGTACTTC. Protein sequence: CASSQGGEQYF.

V gene TRBV15 combines with J gene TRBJ2-5; D is undetermined. CDR1 and CDR2 (germline): LNHNV, YYDKDF (reference sequence). V was clipped by 1 base and J by 4 bases, with 19 bases between them. The CDR3 is 17 residues long. CDR3 nucleotides: TGTGCCACCAGCAGAGTTCCCACGGAAAGTAATGGAGAGACCCAGTACTTC. Amino acids: CATSRVPTESNGETQYF.

V and J are TRBV6-5 and TRBJ2-3, with D hard to call. The CDR3 loop spans 14 amino acids. V lost 3 bases and J 8 bases, leaving 15 bases between the germline ends. Germline CDR1 MNHEY, CDR2 SVGAGI. Here the CDR3 reads CASSYSGPLGTQYF. CDR3 coding DNA: TGTGCCAGCAGTTATTCCGGGCCTTTGGGTACGCAGTATTTT.

The chain is built from TRBV7-3 and TRBJ2-1, with 7 positions matching TRBD1. Germline assignment: CDR1 SGHTA and CDR2 FQGTGA. V gave up 6 bases and J gave up 3 bases; unmatched junction bases: 2. The length of the CDR3 is 13 residues. This CDR3 is CASRRQGYNEQFF. The CDR3 DNA is TGTGCCAGCAGGAGACAGGGCTACAATGAGCAGTTCTTC.

V usage is TRBV2 and J usage is TRBJ2-7; TRBD1 might be the D (5 bases). Germline V gene sequence: CDR1 SNHLY, CDR2 FYNNEI. V was trimmed by 4 bases and J by 4 bases, leaving 14 bases between them. This CDR3 has 14 amino acids. The CDR3 DNA reads TGTGCCAGCAGTGTCACAGGAACGCGATACGAGCAGTACTTC. It translates to CASSVTGTRYEQYF.

The chain carries TRBV7-2 and TRBJ2-1; maybe TRBD1 (6 bases). The CDR3 is 16 amino acids. Germline V gives CDR1 SGHTA, CDR2 FQGNSA. The V gene lost 5 bases and the J gene lost 7 bases, with 21 bases spanning the gap. The CDR3 DNA reads as TGTGCCAGCAGCCCCCCCAGCAGGGGCTTATGGAATGAGCAGTTCTTC. It codes for CASSPPSRGLWNEQFF.

V gene TRBV7-8 combines with J gene TRBJ1-5, with TRBD1 as a possible D gene (6 bases). Germline loops: CDR1 SGHVS, CDR2 FQNEAQ. The CDR3 sequence is 16 residues long. V was shortened by 4 bases and J by 3 bases, with 16 bases between the two germline ends. The CDR3 coding sequence is TGTGCCAGCAGCTCCGACCACCGGGACACCAATCAGCCCCAGCATTTT. Amino acid sequence: CASSSDHRDTNQPQHF.

This chain links TRBV5-6 with TRBJ1-2, with D unresolved. The CDR3 length is 13 residues. The germline V gene encodes CDR1 SGHDT and CDR2 YYEEEE. The V end was cut by 3 bases, the J end by 0 bases, with 6 bases between. The CDR3 DNA reads TGTGCCAGCAGCTCCGCGTCTAACTATGGCTACACCTTC. Protein sequence: CASSSASNYGYTF.

The chain is built from TRBV6-1 and TRBJ2-7; no clear D. V was clipped by 4 bases and J by 4 bases, with 14 bases between them. Germline CDR1 reads MNHNS; CDR2 reads SASEGT. This CDR3 is built from 14 residues. The CDR3 reads CASSGVKKLYEQYF. The CDR3 DNA reads as TGTGCCAGCAGTGGGGTGAAGAAACTGTACGAGCAGTACTTC.

Details on this clone: Other DNA sequences of this sample code for an identical CDR3. The rearrangement uses TRBV6-5 and TRBJ2-7, with TRBD2 as a possible D gene (5 bases). CDR3 size: 16 residues. Trimming took off 0 bases at V and 2 bases at J, with 14 bases between the two ends. Germline V gene lookup returns CDR1 MNHEY and CDR2 SVGAGI. Written as DNA, the CDR3 is TGTGCCAGCAGTTACTCGAGTGGGCGGGTAACCTACGAGCAGTACTTC. It translates to CASSYSSGRVTYEQYF.

This rearrangement joins TRBV27 to TRBJ2-7, with TRBD2 as a possible D gene (5 bases). Trimming removed 4 bases from V and 1 base from J, with 14 bases in between. CDR1 is MNHEY and CDR2 is SMNVEV in the germline V gene (reference sequence). The CDR3 is made up of 15 amino acids. The CDR3 DNA reads TGTGCCAGCAGTTCGAGTTGGGAGACGTCCTACGAGCAGTACTTC. It specifies CASSSSWETSYEQYF.

This chain joins TRBV11-2 and TRBJ2-7; 12 bases agree with TRBD2. The CDR3 runs to 15 residues. The germline CDR1 and CDR2 sequences are SGHAT and FQNNGV. V was pared by 6 bases and J by 1 base, with 4 bases of the junction left unmatched. The CDR3 sequence is CASRTSGRSSYEQYF. The CDR3 coding sequence is TGTGCCAGCAGGACTAGCGGGAGAAGTTCCTACGAGCAGTACTTC. Based on the CDR3 plus reference TRBV11-2 and TRBJ2-7, the full variable domain is EAGVAQSPRYKIIEKRQSVAFWCNPISGHATLYWYQQILGQGPKLLIQFQNNGVVDDSQLPKDRFSAERLKGVDSTLKIQPAKLEDSAVYLCASRTSGRSSYEQYFGPGTRLTVT.

The chain recombines TRBV30 with TRBJ2-7; 7 bases map to TRBD2. Germline V gene data show CDR1 as GTSNPN and CDR2 as SVGIG (reference sequence). The CDR3 covers 16 residues. J lost 13 bases, V lost 3 bases, and 24 bases had no gene match. The CDR3 sequence is CAWSLRAGVSGSPKYF. CDR3 coding DNA: TGTGCCTGGAGCCTAAGGGCGGGAGTATCGGGATCCCCAAAATACTTC.

A remark on this clone: This sample also contains other DNA sequences that code for the same CDR3. The gene calls are TRBV27 and TRBJ2-7; D possibly corresponds to TRBD1 (5 bases). Germline V gene lookup returns CDR1 MNHEY and CDR2 SMNVEV (reference sequence). This CDR3 has 13 residues. Trimming cost V 2 bases and J 2 bases, with 7 bases left between them. The CDR3 nucleotides read TGTGCCAGCAGTTTAAGGGGCCCCTACGAGCAGTACTTC. It codes for CASSLRGPYEQYF.